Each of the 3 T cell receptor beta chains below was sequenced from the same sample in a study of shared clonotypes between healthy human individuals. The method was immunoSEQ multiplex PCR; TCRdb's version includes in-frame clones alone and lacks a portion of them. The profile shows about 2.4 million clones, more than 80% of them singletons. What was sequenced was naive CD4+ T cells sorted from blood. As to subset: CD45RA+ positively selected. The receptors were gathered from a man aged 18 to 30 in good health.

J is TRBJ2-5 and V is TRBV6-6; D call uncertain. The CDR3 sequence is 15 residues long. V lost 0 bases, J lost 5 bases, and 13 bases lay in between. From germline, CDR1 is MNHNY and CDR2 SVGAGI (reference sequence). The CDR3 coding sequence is TGTGCCAGCAGTTACTCGACGGCCGGACGGGAGACCCAGTACTTC. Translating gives CASSYSTAGRETQYF.

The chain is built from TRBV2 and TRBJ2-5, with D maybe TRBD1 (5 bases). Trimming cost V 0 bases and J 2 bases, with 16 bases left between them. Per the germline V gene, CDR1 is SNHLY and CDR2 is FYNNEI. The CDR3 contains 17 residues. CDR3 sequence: CASSEALLGRKQETQYF. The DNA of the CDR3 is TGTGCCAGCAGTGAAGCGCTTCTGGGGCGGAAACAAGAGACCCAGTACTTC.

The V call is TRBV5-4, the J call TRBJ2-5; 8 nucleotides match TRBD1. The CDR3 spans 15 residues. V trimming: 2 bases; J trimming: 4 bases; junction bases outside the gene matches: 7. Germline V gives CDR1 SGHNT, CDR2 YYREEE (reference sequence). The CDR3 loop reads CASSFPGGRGETQYF. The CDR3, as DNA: TGTGCCAGCAGCTTTCCAGGGGGCCGGGGAGAGACCCAGTACTTC.